A selection of T cell receptor beta chains follows, all from one sample in a study of T cells in localized non-small cell lung cancer. This table comes from immunoSEQ multiplex PCR, and its TCRdb copy is limited to in-frame clones, with some not included. The repertoire consists of about 18,000 clones, with around 81% occurring once and the leading ten covering about 25%. Sequencing used peripheral blood, obtained before any cancer treatment. The receptors derive from a female donor of 60 years or more with stage I lung adenocarcinoma. The CDR3 runs from the conserved cysteine through the conserved F or W. The D gene is left open where the match is weak. A row's size may be missing; if present it is once, few, many or a size class.

abundance: .; v_gene: TRBV11-2; j_gene: TRBJ2-7; d_gene: TRBD2; CDR3aa: CASSSTRGLSYEQYF; CDR3nt: TGTGCCAGCAGCTCAACCCGGGGACTATCCTACGAGCAGTACTTC
abundance: medium-sized; v_gene: TRBV5-8; j_gene: TRBJ2-2; d_gene: TRBD2; CDR3aa: CASSLSHGGGSTGELFF; CDR3nt: TGTGCCAGCAGCTTGAGTCACGGCGGGGGGAGCACCGGGGAGCTGTTTTTT
abundance: .; v_gene: TRBV18; j_gene: TRBJ2-7; d_gene: TRBD1; CDR3aa: CASSGRSLGTGMYF; CDR3nt: TGTGCCAGCTCAGGGCGTTCGCTAGGGACAGGGATGTACTTC
abundance: few; v_gene: TRBV25-1; j_gene: TRBJ1-5; d_gene: .; CDR3aa: CASRGTGGNQPQHF; CDR3nt: TGTGCCAGTCGGGGGACGGGGGGCAATCAGCCCCAGCATTTT
abundance: .; v_gene: TRBV4-2; j_gene: TRBJ2-5; d_gene: TRBD1; CDR3aa: CASSVMGPQGDQETQYF; CDR3nt: TGTGCCAGCAGCGTCATGGGGCCCCAGGGGGACCAAGAGACCCAGTACTTC
abundance: once; v_gene: TRBV5-1; j_gene: TRBJ2-7; d_gene: TRBD2; CDR3aa: CASSFGSGDYEQYF; CDR3nt: TGCGCCAGCAGCTTTGGTAGCGGGGACTACGAGCAGTACTTC
abundance: .; v_gene: TRBV12-5; j_gene: TRBJ2-7; d_gene: .; CDR3aa: CASGTRGTSGHFSYEQYF; CDR3nt: TGTGCTAGTGGGACTCGTGGGACATCGGGACACTTCTCCTACGAGCAGTACTTC
abundance: .; v_gene: TRBV18; j_gene: TRBJ1-5; d_gene: TRBD1; CDR3aa: CASSPSGGGQPQHF; CDR3nt: TGTGCCAGCTCACCTTCAGGGGGCGGTCAGCCCCAGCATTTT
abundance: .; v_gene: TRBV2; j_gene: TRBJ2-5; d_gene: TRBD2; CDR3aa: CASRWGEGETQYF; CDR3nt: TGTGCCAGCAGGTGGGGGGAGGGGGAGACCCAGTACTTC
abundance: .; v_gene: TRBV4-1; j_gene: TRBJ1-5; d_gene: TRBD1; CDR3aa: CASGRGEGQPQHF; CDR3nt: TGCGCCAGCGGCAGGGGGGAAGGACAGCCCCAGCATTTT
abundance: .; v_gene: TRBV7-2; j_gene: TRBJ2-6; d_gene: .; CDR3aa: CASSFNGAGGANVLTF; CDR3nt: TGTGCCAGCAGCTTCAATGGGGCGGGTGGGGCCAACGTCCTGACTTTC
abundance: .; v_gene: TRBV9; j_gene: TRBJ2-3; d_gene: .; CDR3aa: CASSAGPGSLIDTQYF; CDR3nt: TGTGCCAGCAGCGCCGGCCCGGGGTCTTTAATAGATACGCAGTATTTT
abundance: .; v_gene: TRBV19; j_gene: TRBJ1-6; d_gene: .; CDR3aa: CASSIWEAHYNSPLHF; CDR3nt: TGTGCCAGTAGTATTTGGGAGGCACATTATAATTCACCCCTCCACTTT
abundance: .; v_gene: TRBV7-2; j_gene: TRBJ2-3; d_gene: TRBD2; CDR3aa: CASSSAGGDTQYF; CDR3nt: TGTGCCAGCAGCTCAGCGGGGGGAGATACGCAGTATTTT
abundance: .; v_gene: TRBV13; j_gene: TRBJ1-2; d_gene: TRBD1; CDR3aa: CASSREGASYGYTF; CDR3nt: TGTGCCAGCAGTCGCGAGGGGGCGAGTTATGGCTACACCTTC
abundance: .; v_gene: TRBV19; j_gene: TRBJ1-1; d_gene: .; CDR3aa: CASSIDRASPGTEAFF; CDR3nt: TGTGCCAGTAGTATAGACAGGGCCTCACCGGGGACTGAAGCTTTCTTT
abundance: .; v_gene: TRBV6-5; j_gene: TRBJ1-2; d_gene: .; CDR3aa: CASRGSVLLSYGYTF; CDR3nt: TGTGCCAGCAGGGGATCCGTTCTGTTAAGCTATGGCTACACCTTC
abundance: .; v_gene: TRBV30; j_gene: TRBJ2-2; d_gene: .; CDR3aa: CAWSVLWSGELFF; CDR3nt: TGTGCCTGGAGTGTACTGTGGTCCGGGGAGCTGTTTTTT
abundance: .; v_gene: TRBV18; j_gene: TRBJ1-2; d_gene: .; CDR3aa: CASSPPDRQTNYGYTF; CDR3nt: TGTGCCAGCTCACCACCCGACAGGCAAACTAACTATGGCTACACCTTC
abundance: once; v_gene: TRBV5-1; j_gene: TRBJ2-2; d_gene: .; CDR3aa: CASSSSGRGTGELFF; CDR3nt: TGCGCCAGCAGCTCCTCAGGGAGGGGGACCGGGGAGCTGTTTTTT
abundance: .; v_gene: TRBV27; j_gene: TRBJ1-1; d_gene: .; CDR3aa: CASSLNGRAEAFF; CDR3nt: TGTGCCAGCAGTTTGAATGGGCGGGCTGAAGCTTTCTTT
abundance: few; v_gene: TRBV18; j_gene: TRBJ2-7; d_gene: .; CDR3aa: CASSPPGFVFSYEQYF; CDR3nt: TGTGCCAGCTCACCACCGGGCTTCGTGTTCTCCTACGAGCAGTACTTC
abundance: .; v_gene: TRBV9; j_gene: TRBJ1-2; d_gene: .; CDR3aa: CASSPSPGIDYGYTF; CDR3nt: TGTGCCAGCAGCCCCTCCCCAGGTATCGACTATGGCTACACCTTC
abundance: .; v_gene: TRBV30; j_gene: TRBJ1-5; d_gene: .; CDR3aa: CAWTPGSRGNQPQHF; CDR3nt: TGTGCCTGGACACCAGGGAGCAGGGGCAATCAGCCCCAGCATTTT
abundance: .; v_gene: TRBV19; j_gene: TRBJ2-5; d_gene: .; CDR3aa: CASSIRLAGETQYF; CDR3nt: TGTGCCAGTAGTATTCGGCTAGCCGGAGAGACCCAGTACTTC
abundance: .; v_gene: TRBV10-3; j_gene: TRBJ2-7; d_gene: .; CDR3aa: CASSYGAGAGYEQYF; CDR3nt: TGTGCCAGCAGTTACGGAGCAGGGGCGGGATACGAGCAGTACTTC
abundance: .; v_gene: TRBV19; j_gene: TRBJ1-2; d_gene: TRBD1; CDR3aa: CASSIRQGGLRDGYTF; CDR3nt: TGTGCCAGTAGTATACGGCAGGGGGGGTTAAGGGATGGCTACACCTTC
abundance: .; v_gene: TRBV7-9; j_gene: TRBJ1-3; d_gene: .; CDR3aa: CASSLGGGNTIYF; CDR3nt: TGTGCCAGCAGCTTAGGTGGCGGAAACACCATATATTTT
abundance: .; v_gene: TRBV11-1; j_gene: TRBJ2-3; d_gene: .; CDR3aa: CASSLEGGTQYF; CDR3nt: TGTGCCAGCAGCTTAGAGGGGGGTACGCAGTATTTT
abundance: .; v_gene: TRBV10-3; j_gene: TRBJ1-5; d_gene: .; CDR3aa: CAISEDGDQPQHF; CDR3nt: TGTGCCATCAGTGAGGACGGGGATCAGCCCCAGCATTTT
abundance: .; v_gene: TRBV7-8; j_gene: TRBJ2-1; d_gene: TRBD1; CDR3aa: CASSLGTVYNEQFF; CDR3nt: TGTGCCAGCAGCTTGGGGACAGTCTACAATGAGCAGTTCTTC
abundance: few; v_gene: TRBV2; j_gene: TRBJ1-4; d_gene: .; CDR3aa: CASSRDGGGEKLFF; CDR3nt: TGTGCCAGCAGTCGGGACGGCGGAGGCGAAAAACTGTTTTTT
abundance: .; v_gene: TRBV6-6; j_gene: TRBJ1-2; d_gene: .; CDR3aa: CASSPQGGYGYTF; CDR3nt: TGTGCCAGCAGTCCACAGGGAGGCTATGGCTACACCTTC
abundance: .; v_gene: TRBV5-1; j_gene: TRBJ1-1; d_gene: .; CDR3aa: CASSLRVEDDTEAFF; CDR3nt: TGCGCCAGCAGCTTGAGGGTAGAGGACGACACTGAAGCTTTCTTT
abundance: .; v_gene: TRBV5-6; j_gene: TRBJ2-1; d_gene: TRBD2; CDR3aa: CASSLPLAGDRYNEQFF; CDR3nt: TGTGCCAGCAGCTTGCCACTAGCGGGGGATAGGTACAATGAGCAGTTCTTC
abundance: .; v_gene: TRBV7-3; j_gene: TRBJ2-3; d_gene: .; CDR3aa: CASSLGFFSSTDTQYF; CDR3nt: TGTGCCAGCAGCCTCGGGTTTTTTAGCAGCACAGATACGCAGTATTTT
abundance: once; v_gene: TRBV6-4; j_gene: TRBJ2-2; d_gene: .; CDR3aa: CASAPGATTGELFF; CDR3nt: TGTGCCAGCGCCCCAGGGGCTACAACCGGGGAGCTGTTTTTT
abundance: .; v_gene: TRBV27; j_gene: TRBJ2-7; d_gene: .; CDR3aa: CASSRQGTVGEQYF; CDR3nt: TGTGCCAGCAGCCGCCAGGGGACCGTGGGGGAGCAGTACTTC
abundance: .; v_gene: TRBV7-2; j_gene: TRBJ1-5; d_gene: .; CDR3aa: CASSPTGTSNQPQHF; CDR3nt: TGTGCCAGCAGCCCTACGGGGACAAGCAATCAGCCCCAGCATTTT
abundance: .; v_gene: TRBV13; j_gene: TRBJ2-7; d_gene: .; CDR3aa: CASSPRQVSYEQYF; CDR3nt: TGTGCCAGCAGCCCGCGACAGGTCTCCTACGAGCAGTACTTC
abundance: .; v_gene: TRBV5-1; j_gene: TRBJ2-3; d_gene: TRBD2; CDR3aa: CASSLGLAGSGHTDTQYF; CDR3nt: TGCGCCAGCAGCTTGGGACTAGCCGGTTCGGGGCACACAGATACGCAGTATTTT
abundance: .; v_gene: TRBV19; j_gene: TRBJ1-4; d_gene: .; CDR3aa: CASSIGWAAGGKLFF; CDR3nt: TGTGCCAGTAGTATCGGATGGGCGGCGGGAGGAAAACTGTTTTTT
abundance: .; v_gene: TRBV7-2; j_gene: TRBJ1-5; d_gene: .; CDR3aa: CASSLPGDQPQHF; CDR3nt: TGTGCCAGCAGCTTACCAGGCGATCAGCCCCAGCATTTT
abundance: few; v_gene: TRBV7-2; j_gene: TRBJ1-2; d_gene: TRBD1; CDR3aa: CASSLAQGANYGYTF; CDR3nt: TGTGCCAGCAGCCTAGCGCAGGGGGCTAACTATGGCTACACCTTC
abundance: once; v_gene: TRBV19; j_gene: TRBJ1-5; d_gene: .; CDR3aa: CASSIHHQPQHF; CDR3nt: TGTGCCAGTAGTATCCACCATCAGCCCCAGCATTTT
abundance: .; v_gene: TRBV7-8; j_gene: TRBJ2-2; d_gene: TRBD1; CDR3aa: CASSYGQGANTGELFF; CDR3nt: TGTGCCAGCAGCTATGGACAGGGGGCTAACACCGGGGAGCTGTTTTTT
abundance: once; v_gene: TRBV5-4; j_gene: TRBJ2-7; d_gene: .; CDR3aa: CASSTESNELDEQYF; CDR3nt: TGTGCCAGCAGCACAGAGAGTAATGAGTTGGACGAGCAGTACTTC
abundance: .; v_gene: TRBV6-5; j_gene: TRBJ2-5; d_gene: TRBD2; CDR3aa: CASSRGGSKQETQYF; CDR3nt: TGTGCCAGCAGTCGGGGGGGAAGCAAGCAAGAGACCCAGTACTTC
abundance: .; v_gene: TRBV6-6; j_gene: TRBJ2-3; d_gene: .; CDR3aa: CASSSLKATDTQYF; CDR3nt: TGTGCCAGCAGTTCGCTAAAAGCCACAGATACGCAGTATTTT
abundance: .; v_gene: TRBV15; j_gene: TRBJ2-1; d_gene: TRBD2; CDR3aa: CATSKIQRGSSYNEQFF; CDR3nt: TGTGCCACCAGCAAAATTCAGCGGGGGAGCTCCTACAATGAGCAGTTCTTC
abundance: .; v_gene: TRBV5-5; j_gene: TRBJ2-7; d_gene: .; CDR3aa: CASSWERQEFYEQYF; CDR3nt: TGTGCCAGCAGCTGGGAGAGACAGGAGTTCTACGAGCAGTACTTC
abundance: .; v_gene: TRBV10-3; j_gene: TRBJ1-1; d_gene: .; CDR3aa: CAISESVPRSTEAFF; CDR3nt: TGTGCCATCAGTGAGTCGGTCCCCCGGAGCACTGAAGCTTTCTTT
abundance: .; v_gene: TRBV4-2; j_gene: TRBJ2-3; d_gene: TRBD1; CDR3aa: CASSLTGAGTDTQYF; CDR3nt: TGTGCCAGCAGCCTGACAGGGGCCGGCACAGATACGCAGTATTTT
abundance: .; v_gene: TRBV5-5; j_gene: TRBJ2-6; d_gene: .; CDR3aa: CASIYNVAQSRANVLTF; CDR3nt: TGTGCCAGCATCTATAATGTCGCACAAAGTCGGGCCAACGTCCTGACTTTC
abundance: few; v_gene: TRBV5-1; j_gene: TRBJ2-7; d_gene: TRBD1; CDR3aa: CASSLAGQGEGEQYF; CDR3nt: TGCGCCAGCAGCTTGGCGGGGCAGGGGGAAGGGGAGCAGTACTTC
abundance: .; v_gene: TRBV6-1; j_gene: TRBJ1-5; d_gene: .; CDR3aa: CASSEALIQPQHF; CDR3nt: TGTGCCAGCAGTGAAGCGCTAATTCAGCCCCAGCATTTT
abundance: .; v_gene: TRBV11-3; j_gene: TRBJ1-5; d_gene: .; CDR3aa: CASSISEIQPQHF; CDR3nt: TGTGCCAGCAGCATTTCAGAGATTCAGCCCCAGCATTTT
abundance: .; v_gene: TRBV5-4; j_gene: TRBJ1-1; d_gene: .; CDR3aa: CASSVHSQGITEAFF; CDR3nt: TGTGCCAGCAGCGTCCATTCTCAGGGGATCACTGAAGCTTTCTTT
abundance: .; v_gene: TRBV6-6; j_gene: TRBJ2-1; d_gene: .; CDR3aa: CASSSRGANEQFF; CDR3nt: TGTGCCAGCAGCTCACGAGGGGCAAATGAGCAGTTCTTC
abundance: few; v_gene: TRBV5-1; j_gene: TRBJ2-7; d_gene: .; CDR3aa: CASSLSRGHSYEQYF; CDR3nt: TGCGCCAGCAGCCTTTCCCGAGGACACTCCTACGAGCAGTACTTC